This T cell receptor (beta chain) was identified during a study of blood T cell repertoires in COVID-19. The recovered donors of Cohort 3 showed two negative PCRs, clearance, or symptom resolution. The CDR3 has 16 amino acids. Germline V gene data show CDR1 as MNHEY and CDR2 as SMNVEV (reference sequence). The V and J ends lost 4 bases and 7 bases respectively, with 23 bases between them. The table came from immunoSEQ multiplex PCR; TCRdb's copy has only in-frame clones and leaves some out. The sample lists about 250,000 clones; around 84% were seen once. The chain employs TRBV27 and TRBJ2-7; tentatively, D is TRBD2 (5 bases). The sample comprised PBMCs or T cells enriched from blood (not recorded which). The sequence was collected from a middle-aged man who had recovered from COVID-19. The CDR3 reads CASSSARGSRSEEQYF. CDR3 nucleotides: TGTGCCAGCAGTTCCGCGCGAGGGAGCCGGAGCGAAGAGCAGTACTTC.